A selection of T cell receptor beta chains follows, all from one sample in a study of blood T cell repertoires in COVID-19. Measured with immunoSEQ multiplex PCR; TCRdb has only the in-frame clones, and not every one. The table shows around 120,000 clones, with 80% to 90% occurring only once. Sequencing was performed on peripheral blood. These receptors were collected from a man aged 70-80 years who had recovered from COVID-19. CDR3s include the opening cysteine and the closing phenylalanine or tryptophan. A D gene is named only where the DNA matches it firmly. Some rows mark clone size as missing; the rest say once, few, many or name a class of expanded clone.

len	d_gene	j_gene	v_gene	abundance	CDR3nt	CDR3aa
13	.	TRBJ2-1	TRBV2	.	TGTGCCAGCAGTGGACTCGCCTACAATGAGCAGTTCTTC	CASSGLAYNEQFF
14	TRBD1	TRBJ2-7	TRBV6-1	.	TGTGCCAGCAGTGAACCAGGGGGCGTCTACGAGCAGTACTTC	CASSEPGGVYEQYF
13	.	TRBJ1-3	TRBV3-1/TRBV3-2	.	TGTGCCAGCAGCACAGACAGGGGAAACACCATATATTTT	CASSTDRGNTIYF
16	.	TRBJ2-3	TRBV7-6	.	TGTGCCAGCAGCTTAGGGCAGGGGATTAGCACAGATACGCAGTATTTT	CASSLGQGISTDTQYF
14	TRBD1	TRBJ1-2	TRBV9	once	TGTGCCAGCAGCGCTAGAGGGGGCTCTTATGGCTACACCTTC	CASSARGGSYGYTF
15	.	TRBJ2-3	TRBV7-9	.	TGTGCCAGCAGCTTCCCCTCGGGAACCACAGATACGCAGTATTTT	CASSFPSGTTDTQYF
18	TRBD2	TRBJ2-7	TRBV27	.	TGTGCCAGCAGTTCGACTAGCGGGGGGGCGGTGACAACCTACGAGCAGTACTTC	CASSSTSGGAVTTYEQYF
13	.	TRBJ2-7	TRBV2	.	TGTGCCACCCTCGAGAGTCCGTCCTACGAGCAGTACTTC	CATLESPSYEQYF
14	TRBD2	TRBJ2-4	TRBV4-3	.	TGCGCCAGCAGCCAAGAGCTAGCGGGTAACATTCAGTACTTC	CASSQELAGNIQYF
12	.	TRBJ1-1	TRBV12-3/TRBV12-4	.	TGTGCCAGCAGTCCACGGGAGTCCAGGACTTTCTTT	CASSPRESRTFF
12	.	TRBJ1-1	TRBV2	.	TGTGCCAGCAGTCTGACACGGACTGAAGCTTTCTTT	CASSLTRTEAFF
12	.	TRBJ1-2	TRBV10-1	few	TGCGCCAGCACAGGGGTTCAGGGAGGCTACACCTTC	CASTGVQGGYTF
13	.	TRBJ1-1	TRBV5-5	.	TGTGCCAGCAGCTTGTTTCAGGGAACTGAAGCTTTCTTT	CASSLFQGTEAFF
15	TRBD1	TRBJ2-1	TRBV28	.	TGTGCCAGCAGTTTAAGGGACAGGACCTACAATGAGCAGTTCTTC	CASSLRDRTYNEQFF
14	.	TRBJ2-5	TRBV18	.	TGTGCCAGCTCACTTCGTGCGCCCCAAGAGACCCAGTACTTC	CASSLRAPQETQYF
14	TRBD1	TRBJ2-5	TRBV6-5	once	TGTGCCGCAGGGCAGGACAGGGGGCTCGAGACCCAGTACTTC	CAAGQDRGLETQYF
18	TRBD2	TRBJ2-2	TRBV28	.	TGTGCCAGCAGCCCGAGGGGCGCGGGAGGAAGGGGCACCGGGGAGCTGTTTTTT	CASSPRGAGGRGTGELFF
14	.	TRBJ2-7	TRBV6-5	.	TGTGCCAGCAGTTACTCCCGGGACTTTGGGGAGCAGTACTTC	CASSYSRDFGEQYF
14	.	TRBJ1-1	TRBV6-1	.	TGTGCCAGCAGTGAAGACAGGGTTCGCACTGAAGCTTTCTTT	CASSEDRVRTEAFF
13	.	TRBJ1-2	TRBV15	few	TGTGCCACGGGAGAGAACAGAAACTATGGCTACACCTTC	CATGENRNYGYTF
17	TRBD1	TRBJ1-5	TRBV30	once	TGTGCCTGGAGTGTCGACAGGGGAAAATATAGCAATCAGCCCCAGCATTTT	CAWSVDRGKYSNQPQHF
11	.	TRBJ1-4	TRBV7-9	once	TGTGCCAGCAGCACCGGGGAAAAACTGTTTTTT	CASSTGEKLFF
16	TRBD1	TRBJ2-4	TRBV28	.	TGTGCCAGCAGCCAACCCGGGACAGTAGCCAAAAACATTCAGTACTTC	CASSQPGTVAKNIQYF
13	.	TRBJ1-2	TRBV19	once	TGTGCCAGTAGTATGGCCGCCCCGTATGGCTACACCTTC	CASSMAAPYGYTF
16	TRBD2	TRBJ2-3	TRBV5-6	.	TGTGCCAGCAGCGGCCGACTAGCGGGAGTCCCAGATACGCAGTATTTT	CASSGRLAGVPDTQYF
18	.	TRBJ2-7	TRBV21-1	.	TGTGCCAGCAGCTCAAAATGGTCCTCCGTGACTAGCGCCAACGAGCAGTACTTC	CASSSKWSSVTSANEQYF
15	.	TRBJ1-1	TRBV30	.	TGTGCCTGGAGTGGTCAAAGGGGGACGCTAACTGAAGCTTTCTTT	CAWSGQRGTLTEAFF
16	TRBD1	TRBJ1-5	TRBV27	.	TGTGCCAGCAAGCCTCGGACAGGGTCTAGCAATCAGCCCCAGCATTTT	CASKPRTGSSNQPQHF
14	.	TRBJ2-5	TRBV11-2	once	TGTGCCAGCAGCTCAAGACAATACCAAGAGACCCAGTACTTC	CASSSRQYQETQYF
16	.	TRBJ1-4	TRBV5-1	.	TGCGCCAGCAGCCCCAGCGCCGGGACTGCTAATGAAAAACTGTTTTTT	CASSPSAGTANEKLFF
18	.	TRBJ2-7	TRBV28	.	TGTGCCAGCAGTCCCGTCCCCCAGGGCCGGACTAATTCCTACGAGCAGTACTTC	CASSPVPQGRTNSYEQYF
15	.	TRBJ2-3	TRBV11-2	.	TGTGCCAGCAGCCCGGCGGGATGGGGGACAGATACGCAGTATTTT	CASSPAGWGTDTQYF
13	.	TRBJ1-1	TRBV10-3	.	TGTGCCATCAGTGAGTCGGAAGGGGACAAAGCTTTCTTT	CAISESEGDKAFF
15	.	TRBJ1-2	TRBV7-9	.	TGTGCCAGCAGCCCTTTCGGGATATTAGGATATGGCTACACCTTC	CASSPFGILGYGYTF
15	TRBD1	TRBJ1-5	TRBV5-1	.	TGCGCCAGCAGGGAGTCAGGGGGCGCGCATCAGCCCCAGCATTTT	CASRESGGAHQPQHF
14	TRBD1	TRBJ2-7	TRBV6-6	.	TGTGCCAGCAGTTACACGGACAGGGGCTACGAGCAGTACTTC	CASSYTDRGYEQYF
14	TRBD1	TRBJ2-4	TRBV19	.	TGTGCCAGTAGTCCCGGGACAGGACTACCGGGGCCAGACTTC	CASSPGTGLPGPDF
13	TRBD1	TRBJ1-2	TRBV19	.	TGTGCCAGTAGCGGGACAGGGCGGGGTGGCTACACCTTC	CASSGTGRGGYTF
20	TRBD2	TRBJ2-1	TRBV6-1	.	TGTGCCAGCAGTGGCCTCGGAAGGGTCGGCGGGGGAGGTAGATACAATGAGCAGTTCTTC	CASSGLGRVGGGGRYNEQFF
13	.	TRBJ2-7	TRBV9	.	TGTGCCAGCAGCGTAGGGCCCGCCTACGAGCAGTACTTC	CASSVGPAYEQYF
16	TRBD2	TRBJ2-5	TRBV4-2	.	TGTGCCAGCAGCCGATCGACTAGCGGGGGAGAAGAGACCCAGTACTTC	CASSRSTSGGEETQYF
13	.	TRBJ1-5	TRBV6-6	.	TGTGCCATCTCTAGGTTAGAAGACCAGCCCCAGCATTTT	CAISRLEDQPQHF
14	.	TRBJ1-2	TRBV6-1	.	TGTGCCAGCAGTGAAAAGGGGGGGGCCTATGGCTACACCTTC	CASSEKGGAYGYTF
16	TRBD1	TRBJ2-3	TRBV27	.	TGTGCCAGCAGTTTATCAAGGGACAGGGGATCGGATACGCAGTATTTT	CASSLSRDRGSDTQYF
12	.	TRBJ2-7	TRBV18	.	TGTGCCAGCTCTAATGGTAAAGAGGAGCAGTACTTC	CASSNGKEEQYF
12	.	TRBJ1-1	TRBV18	.	TGTGCCAGCTCAACCCGAGGCGCTGAAGCTTTCTTT	CASSTRGAEAFF
17	TRBD1	TRBJ2-1	TRBV27	.	TGTGCCAGCAGTTTTCCCCCCACAGGGGATACCTACAATGAGCAGTTCTTC	CASSFPPTGDTYNEQFF
15	TRBD1	TRBJ2-5	TRBV11-2	.	TGTGCCAGCAGCCGTCAGGGACAGTACCAAGAGACCCAGTACTTC	CASSRQGQYQETQYF
16	.	TRBJ2-1	TRBV3-1/TRBV3-2	.	TGTGCCAGCAGCCAACCCGGGACTCCGGGTGGGGATGAGCAGTTCTTC	CASSQPGTPGGDEQFF
14	TRBD1	TRBJ2-7	TRBV13	once	TGTGCCAGCAGCAAAGCACAGGGGTCCTACGAGCAGTACTTC	CASSKAQGSYEQYF
17	TRBD2	TRBJ2-1	TRBV5-5	few	TGTGCCAGCAGCCCGCGGCTAGCGGGAGCCTCACCCGATGAGCAGTTCTTC	CASSPRLAGASPDEQFF
13	TRBD1	TRBJ1-1	TRBV5-6	once	TGTGCCAGCACCAGGGGGCTGGTTGGTGAAGCTTTCTTT	CASTRGLVGEAFF
13	TRBD2	TRBJ2-7	TRBV5-1	.	TGCGCCAGCAGCCTCGGCGGGGGCTACGAGCAGTACTTC	CASSLGGGYEQYF
13	.	TRBJ2-7	TRBV10-3	.	TGTGCCATCAGCCCCGGACAGAACTACGAGCAGTACTTC	CAISPGQNYEQYF
17	TRBD1	TRBJ1-2	TRBV11-2	.	TGTGCCAGCAGCTTCGTCGCCGGGACAGGGGGACGAGGGGGCTACACCTTC	CASSFVAGTGGRGGYTF
15	.	TRBJ1-6	TRBV7-6	.	TGTGCCAGCAGCTTGAGGTCCTCCTATAATTCACCCCTCCACTTT	CASSLRSSYNSPLHF
14	.	TRBJ1-1	TRBV6-1	.	TGTGCCAGCAGTGAGAGGGTTCATTATGCTGAAGCTTTCTTT	CASSERVHYAEAFF
14	.	TRBJ2-1	TRBV11-1	.	TGTGCCAGCAGCGCAGGGACTCTCTACAATGAGCAGTTCTTC	CASSAGTLYNEQFF